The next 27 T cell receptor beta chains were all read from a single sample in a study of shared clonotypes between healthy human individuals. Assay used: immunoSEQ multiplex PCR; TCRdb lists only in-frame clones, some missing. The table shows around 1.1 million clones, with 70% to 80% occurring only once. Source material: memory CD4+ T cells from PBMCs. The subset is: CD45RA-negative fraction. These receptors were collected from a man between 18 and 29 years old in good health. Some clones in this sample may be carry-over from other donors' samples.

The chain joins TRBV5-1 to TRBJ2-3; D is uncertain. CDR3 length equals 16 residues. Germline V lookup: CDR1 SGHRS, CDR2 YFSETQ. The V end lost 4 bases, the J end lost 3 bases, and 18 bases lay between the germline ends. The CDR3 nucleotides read TGCGCCAGCAGCCCCGGCTCAAGGGTTGGAACAGATACGCAGTATTTT. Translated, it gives CASSPGSRVGTDTQYF.

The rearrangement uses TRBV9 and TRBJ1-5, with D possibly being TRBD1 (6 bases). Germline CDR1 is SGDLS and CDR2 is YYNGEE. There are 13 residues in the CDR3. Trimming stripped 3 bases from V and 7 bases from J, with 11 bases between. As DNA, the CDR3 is TGTGCCAGCAGCGCAAGGGGGGAGCAGCCCCAGCATTTT. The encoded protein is CASSARGEQPQHF.

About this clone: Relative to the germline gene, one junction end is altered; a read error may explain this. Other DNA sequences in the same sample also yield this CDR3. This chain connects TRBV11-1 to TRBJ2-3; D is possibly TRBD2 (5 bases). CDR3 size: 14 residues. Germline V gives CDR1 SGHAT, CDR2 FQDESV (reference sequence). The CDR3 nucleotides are TGTGCCAGTAGCTCCGGAGGTATCCCAGATACGCAGTATTTT. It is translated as CASSSGGIPDTQYF. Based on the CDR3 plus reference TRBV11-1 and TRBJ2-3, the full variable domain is EAEVAQSPRYKITEKSQAVAFWCDPISGHATLYWYRQILGQGPELLVQFQDESVVDDSQLPKDRFSAERLKGVDSTLKIQPAELGDSAMYLCASSSGGIPDTQYFGPGTRLTVL.

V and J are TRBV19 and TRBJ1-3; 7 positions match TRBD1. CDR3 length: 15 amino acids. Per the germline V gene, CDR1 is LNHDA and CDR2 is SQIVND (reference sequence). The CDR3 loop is CPGWGQSDSGNTIYF. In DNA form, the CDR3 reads TGTCCTGGGTGGGGACAGAGCGACTCTGGAAACACCATATATTTT.

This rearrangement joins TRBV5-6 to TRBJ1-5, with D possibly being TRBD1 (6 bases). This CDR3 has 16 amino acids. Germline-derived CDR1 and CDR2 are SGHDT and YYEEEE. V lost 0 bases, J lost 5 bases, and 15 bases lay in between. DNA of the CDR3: TGTGCCAGCAGCTTGGGACCAGGGGATAGAGATCAGCCCCAGCATTTT. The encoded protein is CASSLGPGDRDQPQHF.

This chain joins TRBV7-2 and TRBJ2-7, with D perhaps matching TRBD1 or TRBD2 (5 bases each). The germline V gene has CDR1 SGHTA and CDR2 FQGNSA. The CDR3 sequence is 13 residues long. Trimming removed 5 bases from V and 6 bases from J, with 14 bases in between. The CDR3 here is CASSATGTSEQYF. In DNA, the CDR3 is TGTGCCAGCAGCGCCACCGGGACGAGCGAGCAGTACTTC.

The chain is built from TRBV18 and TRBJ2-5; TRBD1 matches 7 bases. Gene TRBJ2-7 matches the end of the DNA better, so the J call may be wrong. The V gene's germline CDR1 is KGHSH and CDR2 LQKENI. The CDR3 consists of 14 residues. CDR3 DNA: TGTGCCAGCTCCCCCAGGGACAGCGCCTACGAGCAGTACTTC. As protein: CASSPRDSAYEQYF.

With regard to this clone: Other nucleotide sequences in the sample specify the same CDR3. The CDR3 bases are TGCGCCAGCAGCCAGAACAATGAGCAGTTCTTC. Its translation: CASSQNNEQFF. V is TRBV5-1 and J is TRBJ2-1; D ambiguous. Germline loops: CDR1 SGHRS, CDR2 YFSETQ. The CDR3 is 11 residues long. Trimming shortened V by 4 bases and J by 5 bases, and 4 bases separated the two germline ends.

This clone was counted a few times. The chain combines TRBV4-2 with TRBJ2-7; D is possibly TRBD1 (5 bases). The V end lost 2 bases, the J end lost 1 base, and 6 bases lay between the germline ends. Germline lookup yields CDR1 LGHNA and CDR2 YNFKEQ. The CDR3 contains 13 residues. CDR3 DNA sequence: TGTGCCAGCAGCCAAAAGGGGTCCTACGAGCAGTACTTC. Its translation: CASSQKGSYEQYF.

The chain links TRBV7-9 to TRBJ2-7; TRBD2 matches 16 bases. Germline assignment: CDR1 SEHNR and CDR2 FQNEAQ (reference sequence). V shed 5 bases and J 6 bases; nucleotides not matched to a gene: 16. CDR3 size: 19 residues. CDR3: CASSILAGTSGRVVREQYF. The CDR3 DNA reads TGTGCCAGCAGCATACTCGCCGGGACTAGCGGGAGGGTGGTGCGCGAGCAGTACTTC.

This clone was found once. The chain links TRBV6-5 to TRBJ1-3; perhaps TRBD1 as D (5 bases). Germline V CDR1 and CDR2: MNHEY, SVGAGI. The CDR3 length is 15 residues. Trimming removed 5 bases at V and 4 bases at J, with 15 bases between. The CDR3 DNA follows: TGTGCCAGCAGTGCCTCCGGGGCCTCCGGAAACACCATATATTTT. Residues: CASSASGASGNTIYF.

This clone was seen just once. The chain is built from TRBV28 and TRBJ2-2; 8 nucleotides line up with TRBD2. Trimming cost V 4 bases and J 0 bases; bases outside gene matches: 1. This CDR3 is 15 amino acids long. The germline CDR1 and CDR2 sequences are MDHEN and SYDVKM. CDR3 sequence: CASSSGLANTGELFF. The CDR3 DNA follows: TGTGCCAGCAGTTCGGGACTAGCGAACACCGGGGAGCTGTTTTTT.

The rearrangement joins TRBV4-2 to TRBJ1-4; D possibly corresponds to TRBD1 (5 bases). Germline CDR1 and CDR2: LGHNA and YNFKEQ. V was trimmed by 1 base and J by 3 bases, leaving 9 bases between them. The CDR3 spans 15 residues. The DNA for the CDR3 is TGTGCCAGCAGCCAAGTCCGGGACTCTAATGAAAAACTGTTTTTT. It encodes CASSQVRDSNEKLFF.

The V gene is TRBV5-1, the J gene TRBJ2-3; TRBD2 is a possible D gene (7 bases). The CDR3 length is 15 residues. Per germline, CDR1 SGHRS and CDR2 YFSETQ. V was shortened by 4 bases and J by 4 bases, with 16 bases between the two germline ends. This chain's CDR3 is CASSPRGEGADTQYF. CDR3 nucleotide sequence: TGCGCCAGCAGCCCCCGGGGGGAGGGGGCAGATACGCAGTATTTT. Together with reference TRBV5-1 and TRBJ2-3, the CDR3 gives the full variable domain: KAGVTQTPRYLIKTRGQQVTLSCSPISGHRSVSWYQQTPGQGLQFLFEYFSETQRNKGNFPGRFSGRQFSNSRSEMNVSTLELGDSALYLCASSPRGEGADTQYFGPGTRLTVL.

CDR3 loop: CAISSAGGEQYF. CDR3 coding DNA: TGTGCCATCAGCTCAGCGGGAGGCGAGCAGTACTTC. The chain combines TRBV10-3 with TRBJ2-7; TRBD2 aligns across 9 bases. J lost 6 bases, V lost 6 bases, and 3 bases had no gene match. CDR1 is ENHRY and CDR2 is SYGVKD in the germline V gene. The CDR3 sequence is 12 residues long.

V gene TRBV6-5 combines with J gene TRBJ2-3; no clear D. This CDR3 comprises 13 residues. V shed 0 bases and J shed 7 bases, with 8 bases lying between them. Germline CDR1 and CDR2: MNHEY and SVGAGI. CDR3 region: CASSYSSSNTQYF. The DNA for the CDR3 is TGTGCCAGCAGTTACTCGAGTTCAAATACGCAGTATTTT.

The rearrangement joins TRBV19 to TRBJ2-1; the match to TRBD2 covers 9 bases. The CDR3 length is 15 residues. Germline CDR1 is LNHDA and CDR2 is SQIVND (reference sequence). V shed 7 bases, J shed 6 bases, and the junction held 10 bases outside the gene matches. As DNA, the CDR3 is TGTGCCAGTACCCCCGGGGTAGCGGGAGTCAATGAGCAGTTCTTC. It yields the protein CASTPGVAGVNEQFF.

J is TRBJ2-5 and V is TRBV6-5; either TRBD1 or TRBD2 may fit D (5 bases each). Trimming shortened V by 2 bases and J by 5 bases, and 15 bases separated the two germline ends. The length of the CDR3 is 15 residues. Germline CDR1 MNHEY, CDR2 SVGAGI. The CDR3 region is CASSYETGQGETQYF. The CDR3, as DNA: TGTGCCAGCAGTTACGAGACGGGGCAAGGGGAGACCCAGTACTTC.

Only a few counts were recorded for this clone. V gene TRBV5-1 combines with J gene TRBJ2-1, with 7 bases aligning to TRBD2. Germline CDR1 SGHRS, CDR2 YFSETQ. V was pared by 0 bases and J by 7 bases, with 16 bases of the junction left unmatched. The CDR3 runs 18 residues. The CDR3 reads CASSLGGSGGGAMNEQFF. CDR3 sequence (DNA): TGCGCCAGCAGCTTGGGAGGCTCTGGGGGAGGGGCTATGAATGAGCAGTTCTTC.

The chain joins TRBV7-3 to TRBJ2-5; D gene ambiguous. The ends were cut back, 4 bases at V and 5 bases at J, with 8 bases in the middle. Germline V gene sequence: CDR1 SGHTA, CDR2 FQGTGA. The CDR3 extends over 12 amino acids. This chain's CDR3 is CASSSQDETQYF. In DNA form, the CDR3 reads TGTGCCAGCAGCTCCCAGGACGAGACCCAGTACTTC.

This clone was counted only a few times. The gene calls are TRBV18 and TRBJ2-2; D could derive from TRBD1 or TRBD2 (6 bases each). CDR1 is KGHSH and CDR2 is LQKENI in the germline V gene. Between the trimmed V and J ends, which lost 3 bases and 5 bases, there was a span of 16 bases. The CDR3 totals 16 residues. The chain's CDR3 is CASSPRGGSDTGELFF. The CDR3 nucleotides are TGTGCCAGCTCACCGAGAGGGGGGAGTGATACCGGGGAGCTGTTTTTT.

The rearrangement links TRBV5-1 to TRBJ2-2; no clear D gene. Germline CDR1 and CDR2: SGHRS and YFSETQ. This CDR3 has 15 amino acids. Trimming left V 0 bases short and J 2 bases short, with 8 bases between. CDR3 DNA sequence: TGCGCCAGCAGCTTGGCGAGCGCCAACACCGGGGAGCTGTTTTTT. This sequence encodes CASSLASANTGELFF. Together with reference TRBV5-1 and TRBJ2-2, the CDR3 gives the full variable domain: KAGVTQTPRYLIKTRGQQVTLSCSPISGHRSVSWYQQTPGQGLQFLFEYFSETQRNKGNFPGRFSGRQFSNSRSEMNVSTLELGDSALYLCASSLASANTGELFFGEGSRLTVL.

This CDR3 reads CASSPVGGAQGQPQHF. The CDR3 DNA follows: TGCGCCAGCAGCCCGGTGGGGGGGGCGCAGGGTCAGCCCCAGCATTTT. The V gene is TRBV5-1, the J gene TRBJ1-5; D is possibly TRBD1 (6 bases). Germline V gene data show CDR1 as SGHRS and CDR2 as YFSETQ. Trimming cost V 4 bases and J 6 bases, with 20 bases left between them. The CDR3 extends over 16 amino acids.

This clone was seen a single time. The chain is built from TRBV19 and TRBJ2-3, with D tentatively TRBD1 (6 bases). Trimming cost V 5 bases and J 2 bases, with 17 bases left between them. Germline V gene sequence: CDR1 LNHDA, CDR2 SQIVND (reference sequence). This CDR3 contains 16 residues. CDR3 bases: TGTGCCAGTAGTCCGCCCCCAGGGGCTCCCACAGATACGCAGTATTTT. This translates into CASSPPPGAPTDTQYF.

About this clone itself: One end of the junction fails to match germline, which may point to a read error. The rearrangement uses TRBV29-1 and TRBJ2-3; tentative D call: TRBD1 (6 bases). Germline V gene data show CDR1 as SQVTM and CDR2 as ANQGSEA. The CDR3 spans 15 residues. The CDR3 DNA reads TGCAGCGTCGAAGACAGGACGTTTTATCCAGATACGCAGTATTTT. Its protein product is CSVEDRTFYPDTQYF.

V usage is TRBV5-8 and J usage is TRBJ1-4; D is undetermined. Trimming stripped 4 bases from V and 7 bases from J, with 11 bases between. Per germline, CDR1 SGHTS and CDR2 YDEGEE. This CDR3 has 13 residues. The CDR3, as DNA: TGTGCCAGCAGCCCCGGACTAGGTGAAAAACTGTTTTTT. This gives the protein CASSPGLGEKLFF.

CDR3 sequence (DNA): TGTGCCAGCAGCCTAGGACTCATGGCGCGCGGAAACATTCAGTACTTC. It specifies CASSLGLMARGNIQYF. The chain links TRBV28 to TRBJ2-4; maybe TRBD2 (5 bases). The ends were cut back, 6 bases at V and 6 bases at J, with 21 bases in the middle. The CDR3 runs 16 residues. CDR1 is MDHEN, CDR2 SYDVKM, per germline.